The rows below give T cell receptor beta chains drawn from one sample of a study of T cell responses to AZD1222 COVID-19 vaccine. Here immunoSEQ multiplex PCR was the method, and the copy in TCRdb shows in-frame clones only, minus some. This sample has roughly 160,000 clones; approximately 94% occur once, and the top ten carry approximately 0.6%. The sequences come from peripheral blood, collected on day 0 of AZD1222 vaccination. The receptors were sampled from an adult in good health. Each CDR3 is given with its conserved first and last residue. The D gene is left open where the match is weak. Size tells how often a clone was seen (once, few, many) or the class of an expanded clone, and some rows leave it out.

TRBD1	-	TRBV19	TRBJ1-1	TGTGCCAGTAGTCCCGGGACAGGGGAGACTGAAGCTTTCTTT	CASSPGTGETEAFF
-	-	TRBV5-1	TRBJ2-2	TGCGCCAGCAGCACCGGGAGTTCAGGACCCGGGGAGCTGTTTTTT	CASSTGSSGPGELFF
TRBD2	-	TRBV19	TRBJ2-7	TGTGCCAGTAGTATCTTAGGACTAGCGGGAGAACAGCAGTACTTC	CASSILGLAGEQQYF
-	-	TRBV6-5	TRBJ1-2	TGTGCCAGCAAGGGAGCAGGGTCCAACTATGGCTACACCTTC	CASKGAGSNYGYTF
-	-	TRBV2	TRBJ1-2	TGTGCCAGCAGTCTGGGCGGAGCTAACTATGGCTACACCTTC	CASSLGGANYGYTF
-	-	TRBV12-3/TRBV12-4	TRBJ1-3	TGTGCCAGCAGGCGGACCTCTGGAAACACCATATATTTT	CASRRTSGNTIYF
-	-	TRBV18	TRBJ2-7	TGTGCCAGCTCACCCGTACTAGGGAGCTCCTACGAGCAGTACTTC	CASSPVLGSSYEQYF
-	-	TRBV7-3	TRBJ1-1	TGTGCCAGCAGCCGGACAGTGGACACTGAAGCTTTCTTT	CASSRTVDTEAFF
-	-	TRBV7-6	TRBJ2-7	TGTGCCAGCAGCCCACCAATTGGGGGTTACGAGCAGTACTTC	CASSPPIGGYEQYF
TRBD2	-	TRBV6-5	TRBJ2-1	TGTGCCAGCACCCCCAGCCCGGGAGGCGGTGAGCAGTTCTTC	CASTPSPGGGEQFF
-	-	TRBV5-5	TRBJ1-5	TGTGCCAGCAGCCCGGGACCCGAAAGAGGGGCCCAGCATTTT	CASSPGPERGAQHF
TRBD2	-	TRBV7-2	TRBJ2-2	TGTGCCAGCAGCTTAGTCCGACTAGCGGAGGGCGGGGAGCTGTTTTTT	CASSLVRLAEGGELFF
-	-	TRBV6-1	TRBJ2-1	TGTGCCAGCAGTGAGGGGGTACTAGCTGGACGGGAGCAGTTCTTC	CASSEGVLAGREQFF
-	-	TRBV6-1	TRBJ2-1	TGTGCCAGCAGTGAAGGCTTGTTAAACAATGAGCAGTTCTTC	CASSEGLLNNEQFF
-	-	TRBV6-2/TRBV6-3	TRBJ1-5	TGTGCCAGCAGCCGCACCAACAATCAGCCCCAGCATTTT	CASSRTNNQPQHF
-	once	TRBV5-1	TRBJ2-5	TGCGCCAGCAGCTTGGGATCGGGACCCCAAGAGACCCAGTACTTC	CASSLGSGPQETQYF
TRBD2	-	TRBV11-2	TRBJ2-7	TGTGCCAGCAGCTTGACTAGCGGAACCTACGAGCAGTACTTC	CASSLTSGTYEQYF
TRBD1	-	TRBV28	TRBJ1-1	TGTGCCAGCAGGCTCGGACAGGGTCCTGAAGCTTTCTTT	CASRLGQGPEAFF
TRBD1	-	TRBV4-2	TRBJ1-2	TGTGCCAGCAGCCCAAACCTAGGGGGCTACAGGGTGGGCTACACCTTC	CASSPNLGGYRVGYTF
-	-	TRBV27	TRBJ2-7	TGTGCCAGCAGTTCCTGGGGTTACGAGCAGTACTTC	CASSSWGYEQYF
TRBD1	-	TRBV12-3/TRBV12-4	TRBJ1-2	TGTGCCAGCCACAGGGGGGCTAACTATGGCTACACCTTC	CASHRGANYGYTF
-	-	TRBV11-2	TRBJ1-2	TGTGCCAGCAGCTTTTCGAACTATGGCTACACCTTC	CASSFSNYGYTF
-	-	TRBV3-1/TRBV3-2	TRBJ1-6	TGTGCCAGCAGCCAAGCCCTTCTGACGCACGTTGTCTACTTT	CASSQALLTHVVYF